The next 21 T cell receptor beta chains were all read from a single sample in a study of identical twins. Using its own MiXCR run on the 5' RACE reads, TCRdb lists one record per CDR3 protein. The sample comprises approximately 680,000 distinct CDR3 sequences, less than 9% of which are singletons, and 1.6% rests with the top ten. This sample also appeared in a second study, on yellow fever vaccine responses in identical twins.

Sequenced sample: PBMCs. The receptors derive from a woman aged 18-30 years in good health.

About this clonotype: A much larger clone differs from this one at a single base, so this may be a read error. The V and J genes are TRBV3-1 and TRBJ2-1, with D possibly matching TRBD2 (6 bases). This CDR3 has 16 residues. Trimming cost V 1 base and J 8 bases, with 18 bases left between them. Looked up from germline, CDR1 is LGHDT and CDR2 is YNNKEL (reference sequence). The CDR3 DNA follows: TGTGCCAGCAGCCAAGTTCCCTTTGGCGGGATCGATGAGCAGTTCTTC. This codes for CASSQVPFGGIDEQFF.

At least ten counts were recorded for this clonotype. The chain uses TRBV12-3 or TRBV12-4 and TRBJ1-5; D remains unclear. The CDR3 is 14 residues long. Trimming shortened V by 6 bases and J by 2 bases, and 11 bases separated the two germline ends. The CDR3 is CASRYSGGNQPQHF. In DNA form, the CDR3 reads TGTGCCAGCAGATACAGTGGTGGCAATCAGCCCCAGCATTTT.

This clonotype was seen many times. This sequence joins TRBV6-5 and TRBJ1-6; TRBD1 is a possible D gene (5 bases). The V gene lost 4 bases and the J gene lost 4 bases, with 14 bases spanning the gap. The germline V gene encodes CDR1 MNHEY and CDR2 SVGAGI. The CDR3 sequence is 16 residues long. CDR3 residues: CASSSSGLLYNSPLHF. CDR3 in DNA: TGTGCCAGCAGTTCATCGGGACTACTATATAATTCACCCCTCCACTTT.

This clonotype was detected a few times. The chain is built from TRBV11-2 and TRBJ2-1; 7 bases are shared with TRBD2. V lost 4 bases to trimming and J lost 8 bases; unmatched junction nucleotides: 8. This CDR3 contains 14 residues. The V gene's germline CDR1 is SGHAT and CDR2 FQNNGV. CDR3 sequence: CASSSAGIWDEQFF. In DNA form, the CDR3 reads TGTGCCAGCAGCTCAGCGGGGATTTGGGATGAGCAGTTCTTC.

V gene TRBV3-1 combines with J gene TRBJ1-1; 7 bases are a match to TRBD1. CDR3 length: 17 residues. Losses at the gene ends were 2 bases for V and 0 bases for J; bases not matched to a gene: 9. CDR1 is LGHDT, CDR2 YNNKEL, per germline (reference sequence). The CDR3 here is CASSQSLGQSMNTEAFF. The DNA of the CDR3 is TGTGCCAGCAGCCAATCCCTGGGACAGTCCATGAACACTGAAGCTTTCTTT.

The chain carries TRBV3-1 and TRBJ1-3; possibly TRBD1 for D (6 bases). CDR3 length: 14 residues. V lost 5 bases, J lost 2 bases, and 10 bases lay in between. Germline lookup yields CDR1 LGHDT and CDR2 YNNKEL (reference sequence). This chain's CDR3 is CASSYSGAGNTIYF. CDR3 bases: TGTGCCAGCAGCTACTCAGGGGCTGGAAACACCATATATTTT.

Only a few counts were recorded for this clonotype. The chain links TRBV12-3 or TRBV12-4 to TRBJ2-1, with D uncertain. CDR3 size: 14 residues. Trimming took 5 bases from V and 3 from J, leaving 11 bases between them. The CDR3 nucleotides read TGTGCCAGCAGTCTGACGATGGGCTACAATGAGCAGTTCTTC. As protein: CASSLTMGYNEQFF.

About this clonotype itself: A single base separates this from a much larger clone, so it may be a read error. The chain carries TRBV7-9 and TRBJ2-5; D remains unclear. CDR1 is SEHNR, CDR2 FQNEAQ, per germline (reference sequence). The CDR3 is 12 amino acids. Trimming took 1 base from V and 6 from J, leaving 6 bases between them. CDR3 protein: CASSLEVQTQYF. The CDR3 DNA reads TGTGCCAGCAGCTTAGAAGTGCAGACCCAGTACTTC.

There are many counts of this clonotype. The chain joins TRBV10-3 to TRBJ1-5; D uncertain. There are 15 residues in the CDR3. Trimming removed 11 bases at V and 0 bases at J, with 17 bases between. Per germline, CDR1 ENHRY and CDR2 SYGVKD. CDR3 DNA: TGTGCCGCCGGGCGGGAGCCTAATAGCAATCAGCCCCAGCATTTT. This translates into CAAGREPNSNQPQHF.

The sample holds many counts of this clonotype. The rearrangement links TRBV6-4 to TRBJ2-3; 14 nucleotides align to TRBD2. CDR1 is MRHNA and CDR2 is SNTAGT in the germline V gene. The CDR3 sequence is 15 residues long. The junction had 5 bases not matched to a gene; V was cut back by 3 bases and J by 9 bases. DNA for the CDR3: TGTGCCAGCAGTGAAGGGACTAGCGGGGGTGACACGCAGTATTTT. Translated: CASSEGTSGGDTQYF.

The chain employs TRBV29-1 and TRBJ1-1, with TRBD1 as a possible D gene (5 bases). CDR1 is SQVTM and CDR2 is ANQGSEA in the germline V gene. There are 13 residues in the CDR3. Trimming pared 8 bases from V and 1 base from J, leaving 14 bases between. CDR3 nucleotides: TGCAGCATAAGGGGTCCCGGGAACACTGAAGCTTTCTTT. Translation: CSIRGPGNTEAFF.

This sequence joins TRBV12-3 or TRBV12-4 and TRBJ2-5, with D unclear. The CDR3 is made up of 15 amino acids. V lost 3 bases, J lost 1 base, and 12 bases lay in between. CDR3 protein: CASSFTSGSQETQYF. CDR3 nucleotides: TGTGCCAGCAGTTTTACGAGTGGCAGCCAAGAGACCCAGTACTTC.

Concerning this clonotype itself: A read error is possible here, since a much larger clone lies one base away. Since no conserved phenylalanine or tryptophan closes the CDR3, a read error is the likely cause. V usage is TRBV20-1 and J usage is TRBJ2-2; no reliable D call. This CDR3 contains 13 residues. Germline V gives CDR1 DFQATT, CDR2 SNEGSKA (reference sequence). The V gene lost 6 bases and the J gene lost 0 bases, with 8 bases spanning the gap. The CDR3 DNA reads as TGCAGTGCAGGGCCTCCGAACACCGGGGAGCTGTTTTCT. Its translation is CSAGPPNTGELFS.

This clonotype was observed a handful of times. The V gene is TRBV5-1, the J gene TRBJ2-2; tentative D call: TRBD1 (6 bases). With 6 bases removed from V and 2 bases from J, the gap between germline ends came to 20 bases. This CDR3 region has 17 residues. Looked up from germline, CDR1 is SGHRS and CDR2 is YFSETQ. The CDR3 protein is CASTTGTHLPNTGELFF. Here the CDR3 DNA reads TGCGCCAGCACCACCGGGACACACTTACCCAACACCGGGGAGCTGTTTTTT.

This clonotype was seen more than once but under ten times. The chain recombines TRBV6-1 with TRBJ2-2, with 8 positions matching TRBD1. CDR3 length: 16 amino acids. From germline, CDR1 is MNHNS and CDR2 SASEGT. The ends lost 2 bases at V and 6 bases at J; junction bases unmatched: 8. The CDR3 DNA reads TGTGCCAGCAGTGAATGGACAGGGTCGATTCCCGGGGAGCTGTTTTTT. Its protein product is CASSEWTGSIPGELFF.

This clonotype was counted between two and nine times. V usage is TRBV10-3 and J usage is TRBJ2-1; TRBD2 is a possible D gene (6 bases). V gave up 4 bases and J gave up 5 bases, with 18 bases separating them. CDR1 is ENHRY, CDR2 SYGVKD, per germline. The CDR3 has 16 amino acids. The CDR3 nucleotides read TGTGCCATCAGTGCCACGGAGGAGGGGTTGGACAATGAGCAGTTCTTC. Translation: CAISATEEGLDNEQFF.

This clonotype was found a few times. The genes are TRBV7-2 and TRBJ2-7; TRBD2 might be the D (5 bases). The CDR3 contains 14 residues. V was clipped by 5 bases and J by 2 bases, with 13 bases between them. Germline V CDR1 and CDR2: SGHTA, FQGNSA. The CDR3 here is CASSPWTGTYEQYF. The CDR3 DNA sequence: TGTGCCAGCAGCCCGTGGACGGGAACCTACGAGCAGTACTTC.

The table lists this clonotype with many counts. The chain recombines TRBV5-1 with TRBJ1-4, with D hard to call. The CDR3 contains 14 residues. Trimming pared 4 bases from V and 5 bases from J, leaving 12 bases between. Per germline, CDR1 SGHRS and CDR2 YFSETQ. The CDR3 sequence: CASSKDVNNEKLFF. For the CDR3, the DNA is TGCGCCAGCAGCAAGGACGTGAACAATGAAAAACTGTTTTTT.

CDR3 coding DNA: TGTGCCAGCAGCTTAAGGGGTTGCGGGGGTTGTTTAGCCAAAAACATTCAGTACTTC. It specifies CASSLRGCGGCLAKNIQYF. V and J are TRBV7-6 and TRBJ2-4; the match to TRBD2 covers 7 bases. This CDR3 contains 19 residues. V was clipped by 2 bases and J by 0 bases; unmatched bases: 13. Germline assignment: CDR1 SGHVS and CDR2 FNYEAQ.

This clonotype was seen more than once but under ten times. V is TRBV24-1 and J is TRBJ2-1, with D tentatively TRBD1 (5 bases). With 2 bases removed from V and 10 bases from J, the gap between germline ends came to 20 bases. The CDR3 runs 16 residues. CDR1 KGHDR and CDR2 SFDVKD come from the germline V gene. CDR3 region: CATSDSQKQVPREQFF. CDR3 nucleotides: TGTGCCACCAGTGATTCTCAGAAACAGGTCCCCCGGGAGCAGTTCTTC.

A few counts support this clonotype. This chain links TRBV7-7 with TRBJ2-7, with D possibly TRBD2 on 6 matching bases. Germline lookup yields CDR1 SSHAT and CDR2 FNYEAQ (reference sequence). CDR3 length equals 13 residues. Trimming shortened V by 1 base and J by 8 bases, and 12 bases separated the two germline ends. CDR3 coding DNA: TGTGCCAGCAGCTTAGGGACTGGAGGGCAGCAGTACTTC. Translating gives CASSLGTGGQQYF.